This record concerns one T cell receptor beta chain sequence. Its antigen is not known. PCR was performed using 60 Vbeta and 13 Jbeta primers. Clones were read by immunoSEQ multiplex PCR, and TCRdb kept only the in-frame ones, dropping some. The ten top clones account for 2.1%, within a sample of 150,000 to 200,000 clones. This CDR3 is 14 amino acids long. Germline values: CDR1 SSHAT, CDR2 FNYEAQ (reference sequence). Trimming at V came to 3 bases and at J to 7 bases, leaving 7 bases not matched to a gene. The entry originates in a study of cytomegalovirus exposure and HLA in healthy donors. General study points: Researchers left out some V segments, among them TRBV6-2 and TRBV6-3, as indistinguishable. In a later analysis, several top co-occurrence clusters appeared linked to parvovirus B19, influenza, CMV and Epstein-Barr virus. Later analysis demonstrated an association between a missense DCLRE1C variant and TCR beta V- and J-gene trimming.

This clonotype was sampled from a young man in good health and CMV-seronegative. This chain links TRBV7-7 with TRBJ2-7, with 9 bases fitting TRBD2. Sequencing used PBMCs. The CDR3 coding sequence is TGTGCCAGCAGCTTCGATAGCGGGAGTCTGGAGCAGTACTTC. Protein product: CASSFDSGSLEQYF.